What follows describes a single TCR beta chain. The sample belongs to a study of T-cell memory formation after mild COVID-19. TCRdb recomputed calls from the 5' RACE reads with MiXCR, one row per CDR3 protein. The table includes fewer than 140,000 distinct CDR3 sequences, approximately 15% detected once. The CDR3 runs to 16 residues. CDR1 is SGDLS and CDR2 is YYNGEE in the germline V gene. The germline V and J ends were trimmed by 3 bases and 4 bases, with 19 bases remaining between them. The receptor was derived from an adult woman who had mild COVID-19 (a few samples of this study predate the infection). Cell type and time point are not known. The material sequenced was PBMCs or a T cell subset sorted from them (not recorded which). The chain couples TRBV9 to TRBJ1-1, with D possibly TRBD1 on 6 matching bases. The CDR3 loop reads CASSAGGQPGSTEAFF. CDR3 nucleotides: TGTGCCAGCAGCGCCGGAGGACAGCCGGGTAGCACTGAAGCTTTCTTT.